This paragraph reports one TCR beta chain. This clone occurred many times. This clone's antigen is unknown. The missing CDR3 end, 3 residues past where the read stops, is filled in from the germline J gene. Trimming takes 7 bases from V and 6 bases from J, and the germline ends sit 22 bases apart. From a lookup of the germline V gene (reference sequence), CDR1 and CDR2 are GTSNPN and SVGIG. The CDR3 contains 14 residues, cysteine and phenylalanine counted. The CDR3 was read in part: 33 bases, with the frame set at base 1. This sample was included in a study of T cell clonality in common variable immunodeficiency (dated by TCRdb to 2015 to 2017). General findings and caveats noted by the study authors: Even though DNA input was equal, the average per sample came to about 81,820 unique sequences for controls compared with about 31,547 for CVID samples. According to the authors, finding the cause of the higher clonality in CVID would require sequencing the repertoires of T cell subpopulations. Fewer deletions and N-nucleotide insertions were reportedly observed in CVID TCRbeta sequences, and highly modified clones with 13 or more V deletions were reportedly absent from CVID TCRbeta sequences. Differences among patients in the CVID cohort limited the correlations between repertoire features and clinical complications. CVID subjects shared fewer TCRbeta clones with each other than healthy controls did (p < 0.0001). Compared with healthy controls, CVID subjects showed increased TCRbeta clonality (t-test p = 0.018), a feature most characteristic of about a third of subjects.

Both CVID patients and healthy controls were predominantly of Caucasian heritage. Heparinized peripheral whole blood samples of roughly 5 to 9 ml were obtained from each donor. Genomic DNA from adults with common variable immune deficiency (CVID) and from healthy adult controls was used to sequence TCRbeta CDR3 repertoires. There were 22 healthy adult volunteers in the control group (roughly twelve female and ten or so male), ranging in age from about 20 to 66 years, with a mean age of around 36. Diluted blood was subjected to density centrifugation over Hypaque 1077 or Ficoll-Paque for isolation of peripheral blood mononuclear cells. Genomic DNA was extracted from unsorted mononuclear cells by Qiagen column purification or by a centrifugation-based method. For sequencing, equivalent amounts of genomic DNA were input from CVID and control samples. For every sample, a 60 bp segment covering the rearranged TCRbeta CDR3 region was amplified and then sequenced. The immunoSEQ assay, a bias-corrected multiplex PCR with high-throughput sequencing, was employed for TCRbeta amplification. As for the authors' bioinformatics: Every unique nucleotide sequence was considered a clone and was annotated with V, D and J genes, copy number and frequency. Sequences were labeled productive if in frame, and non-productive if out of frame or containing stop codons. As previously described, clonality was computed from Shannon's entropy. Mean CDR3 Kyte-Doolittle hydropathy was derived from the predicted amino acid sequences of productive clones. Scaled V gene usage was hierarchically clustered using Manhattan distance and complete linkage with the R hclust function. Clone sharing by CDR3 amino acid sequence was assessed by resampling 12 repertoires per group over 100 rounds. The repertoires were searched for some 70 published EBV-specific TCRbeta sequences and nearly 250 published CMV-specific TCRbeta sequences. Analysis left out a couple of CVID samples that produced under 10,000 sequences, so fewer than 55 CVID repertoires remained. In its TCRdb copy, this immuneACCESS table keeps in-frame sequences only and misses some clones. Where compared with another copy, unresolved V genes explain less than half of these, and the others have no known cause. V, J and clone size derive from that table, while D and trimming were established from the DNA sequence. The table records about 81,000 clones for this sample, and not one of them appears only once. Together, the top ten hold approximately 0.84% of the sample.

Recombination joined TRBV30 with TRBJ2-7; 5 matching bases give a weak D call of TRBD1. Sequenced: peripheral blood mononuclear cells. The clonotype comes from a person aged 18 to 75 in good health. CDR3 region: CASHRPVGPSEQYF. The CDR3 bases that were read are TGTGCCTCCCACAGGCCCGTAGGCCCCTCCGAG.